A selection of T cell receptor beta chains follows, all from one sample in a study of T-cell memory formation after mild COVID-19. Each CDR3 protein is one row after TCRdb ran MiXCR on the 5' RACE reads. Among approximately 400,000 distinct CDR3 sequences listed, approximately 24% were seen once. The sequencing input was PBMCs or a T cell subset sorted from them (not recorded which). The receptors derive from an adult woman who had mild COVID-19 (a few samples of this study predate the infection). Cell type and time point are not known. Each CDR3 is given with its conserved first and last residue. The order of the fields is D gene, clone size, J gene, V gene, CDR3 DNA, CDR3 protein. A D gene is named only where the DNA matches it firmly. The size entry is marked missing in some rows and otherwise reads once, few, many or a size class.

>NA|NA|TRBJ2-1|TRBV18
TGTGCCAGCTCACCACCGAGTAGTCCCCATGAGCAGTTCTTC
CASSPPSSPHEQFF
>NA|NA|TRBJ1-4|TRBV12-3/TRBV12-4
TGTGCCAGCAGTTTAGGACAGAGAGAAAAACTGTTTTTT
CASSLGQREKLFF
>NA|NA|TRBJ2-1|TRBV12-3/TRBV12-4
TGTGCCAGCAGTTTTGGGCGCTCTGGCTCCAATGAGCAGTTCTTC
CASSFGRSGSNEQFF
>NA|few|TRBJ1-2|TRBV19
TGTGCCAGTAGTATCCGAGGTTATGGCTACACCTTC
CASSIRGYGYTF
>NA|few|TRBJ1-1|TRBV20-1
TGCAGTGCTACCAGTCCCGCGGGTCCGAACACTGAAGCTTTCTTT
CSATSPAGPNTEAFF
>TRBD2|NA|TRBJ2-1|TRBV7-2
TGTGCCAGCAGCCTACCGGGACTAGTCTATGAGCAGTTCTTC
CASSLPGLVYEQFF
>NA|NA|TRBJ2-7|TRBV29-1
TGCAGCGTTGGCTTTGACTCCTACGAGCAGTACTTC
CSVGFDSYEQYF
>NA|few|TRBJ2-7|TRBV7-6
TGTGCCAGCCCCGAGCGTGTCGGAAGCCACTACGAGCAGTACTTC
CASPERVGSHYEQYF
>TRBD2|NA|TRBJ2-7|TRBV20-1
TGCAGTGCTAGAGCGGTGAACAGGGACCGCGGGGGGACCCGCTCCTACGAGCAGTACTTC
CSARAVNRDRGGTRSYEQYF
>TRBD1|few|TRBJ1-1|TRBV11-3
TGTGCCAGCACCACAGGGGAGTTCAACACTGAAGCTTTCTTT
CASTTGEFNTEAFF
>NA|few|TRBJ2-2|TRBV2
TGTGCCAGCGGGGGTCAGAGAAACACCGGGGAGCTGTTTTTT
CASGGQRNTGELFF
>NA|NA|TRBJ2-1|TRBV2
TGTGCCAGCGTGGCGGGCTACCTCTACAATGAGCAGTTCTTC
CASVAGYLYNEQFF
>TRBD1|NA|TRBJ2-3|TRBV6-6
TGTGCCAGCAGTTACTCCCCAGGGGGAACAGATACGCAGTATTTT
CASSYSPGGTDTQYF
>NA|few|TRBJ1-2|TRBV6-1
TGTGCCAGCAGATCCCGCTCCGACGTCTTGGGCTACACCTTC
CASRSRSDVLGYTF
>TRBD1|few|TRBJ2-7|TRBV20-1
TGCAGTGCTGACAGGGGTATGGAACGCGAGCAGTACTTC
CSADRGMEREQYF
>NA|NA|TRBJ1-3|TRBV9
TGTGCCAGCAGCGTAGGGGGCAGGTTGGATGGAAACACCATATATTTT
CASSVGGRLDGNTIYF
>TRBD1|NA|TRBJ1-2|TRBV24-1
TGTGCCACCAGTGACCCGGGACAGGGTCCCACAGGCTACACCTTC
CATSDPGQGPTGYTF